A single sample is the source of the 12 T cell receptor beta chains below, sequenced in a study of cytomegalovirus exposure and HLA in healthy donors. PCR involved 60 Vbeta and 13 Jbeta primers. Here immunoSEQ multiplex PCR was the method, and the copy in TCRdb shows in-frame clones only, minus some. The sample has approximately 290,000 clones, about 80% seen once. Specimen: PBMCs. Source of these receptors: a girl aged 2 to 10 in good health and CMV-seronegative.

The chain recombines TRBV11-2 with TRBJ2-5, with 11 bases aligning to TRBD2. In germline, CDR1 is SGHAT, CDR2 FQNNGV. This CDR3 is built from 18 residues. V shed 1 base, J shed 2 bases, and the junction held 9 bases outside the gene matches. CDR3 in DNA: TGTGCCAGCAGCTTAGGGCTAGCGGGAGGATTGGGGCAAGAGACCCAGTACTTC. Translated, it gives CASSLGLAGGLGQETQYF.

The chain links TRBV6-1 to TRBJ2-7; perhaps TRBD1 as D (5 bases). The CDR3 has 13 residues. Germline assignment: CDR1 MNHNS and CDR2 SASEGT. V was clipped by 6 bases and J by 3 bases, with 12 bases between them. The CDR3 nucleotides read TGTGCCAGCAGCGTTTCTGACAGCTACGAGCAGTACTTC. Its protein product is CASSVSDSYEQYF.

The V and J genes are TRBV7-3 and TRBJ1-2, with 9 positions matching TRBD1. Trimming cost V 3 bases and J 4 bases; bases outside gene matches: 3. Germline V CDR1 and CDR2: SGHTA, FQGTGA. The length of the CDR3 is 14 residues. The CDR3 bases are TGTGCCAGCAGCTTGGGACAGGGTGGCTATGGCTACACCTTC. Translation gives CASSLGQGGYGYTF. Using reference TRBV7-3 and TRBJ1-2 for the parts outside the CDR3, the full variable domain is GAGVSQTPSNKVTEKGKYVELRCDPISGHTALYWYRQSLGQGPEFLIYFQGTGAADDSGLPNDRFFAVRPEGSVSTLKIQRTERGDSAVYLCASSLGQGGYGYTFGSGTRLTVV.

The gene calls are TRBV4-2 and TRBJ2-2; 7 positions agree with TRBD2. Germline lookup yields CDR1 LGHNA and CDR2 YNFKEQ. This CDR3 has 16 amino acids. V was pared by 0 bases and J by 1 base, with 2 bases of the junction left unmatched. CDR3 residues: CASSQEAGRNTGELFF. The CDR3 DNA sequence: TGTGCCAGCAGCCAAGAAGCGGGACGGAACACCGGGGAGCTGTTTTTT.

The chain has TRBV27 and TRBJ2-5; no firm D call. CDR3 length: 14 amino acids. The V end lost 1 base, the J end lost 4 bases, and 10 bases lay between the germline ends. Germline CDR1 and CDR2: MNHEY and SMNVEV (reference sequence). CDR3 in amino acids: CASSLFGRRETQYF. Written as DNA, the CDR3 is TGTGCCAGCAGTTTATTTGGTAGAAGAGAGACCCAGTACTTC.

The V gene is TRBV13, the J gene TRBJ2-5; TRBD1 agrees at 7 bases. The CDR3 extends over 15 amino acids. Germline V CDR1 and CDR2: PRHDT, FYEKMQ (reference sequence). V was pared by 4 bases and J by 7 bases, with 12 bases of the junction left unmatched. CDR3 sequence: CASSSTGVWAWTQYF. The DNA of the CDR3 is TGTGCCAGCAGCTCCACAGGGGTGTGGGCCTGGACCCAGTACTTC. The full variable domain, in which reference TRBV13 and TRBJ2-5 provide the parts outside the CDR3, is AAGVIQSPRHLIKEKRETATLKCYPIPRHDTVYWYQQGPGQDPQFLISFYEKMQSDKGSIPDRFSAQQFSDYHSELNMSSLELGDSALYFCASSSTGVWAWTQYFGPGTRLLVL.

CDR3 protein: CASSFPPPRTGELFF. The CDR3 DNA reads TGTGCCAGCAGCTTCCCGCCTCCGCGCACCGGGGAGCTGTTTTTT. The chain recombines TRBV5-6 with TRBJ2-2, with D unresolved. The CDR3 loop spans 15 amino acids. CDR1 is SGHDT, CDR2 YYEEEE, per germline. Trimming shortened V by 2 bases and J by 4 bases, and 12 bases separated the two germline ends.

The rearrangement joins TRBV28 to TRBJ1-2, with D maybe TRBD1 (6 bases). This CDR3 spans 16 amino acids. V was clipped by 2 bases and J by 2 bases, with 15 bases between them. The germline V gene encodes CDR1 MDHEN and CDR2 SYDVKM. In DNA, the CDR3 is TGTGCCAGCAGTTTAATGGGGGCCTCAGGGAACTATGGCTACACCTTC. Translated: CASSLMGASGNYGYTF.

The sample holds one count of this clone. This chain links TRBV14 with TRBJ2-7; D may be TRBD1 (8 bases). Germline V gives CDR1 SGHDN, CDR2 FVKESK. Trimming pared 4 bases from V and 2 bases from J, leaving 27 bases between. The CDR3 has 19 amino acids. CDR3 bases: TGTGCCAGCAGCCGAGCACGGGGGGCCGGAGGGACAGGCCCCTACGAGCAGTACTTC. Translating it yields CASSRARGAGGTGPYEQYF.

The chain is built from TRBV29-1 and TRBJ2-2, with 7 bases identical to TRBD2. Germline V gene lookup returns CDR1 SQVTM and CDR2 ANQGSEA. Trimming took 4 bases from V and 6 from J; bases not matched to a gene: 17. This CDR3 region has 17 residues. In nucleotides, the CDR3 is TGCAGCGTTGTAGGAGTAGAGACTAGCCTAAGCGCCGGGGAGCTGTTTTTT. Translation gives CSVVGVETSLSAGELFF.

Only a few counts were recorded for this clone. The junction departs from the called germline gene at one end, perhaps through a read error. The chain uses TRBV7-9 and TRBJ2-1; TRBD2 matches 7 bases. Germline V CDR1 and CDR2: SEHNR, FQNEAQ (reference sequence). The CDR3 has 16 residues. The CDR3 sequence: CSSSLGRALRSNEQFF. In nucleotides, the CDR3 is TGTTCCAGCAGCTTAGGGAGGGCCCTTAGGTCGAATGAGCAGTTCTTC.

The chain joins TRBV11-2 to TRBJ1-4; no clear D. V was pared by 5 bases and J by 8 bases, with 12 bases between. This CDR3 region has 13 residues. Germline loops: CDR1 SGHAT, CDR2 FQNNGV. The CDR3 region has the DNA TGTGCCAGCAGCCGAACGGTCGAAGAAAAACTGTTTTTT. Amino acids: CASSRTVEEKLFF.